These T cell receptor beta chains were read from a single sample in a study of shared clonotypes between healthy human individuals. Using immunoSEQ multiplex PCR, the repertoire was profiled, and TCRdb retains in-frame clones only, with some absent. The table has some 2.1 million clones, 95% seen once. Sequencing was done on a sample of naive CD4+ T cells sorted from blood. These receptors came from a man aged 18 to 35 in good health. CDR3s include the opening cysteine and the closing phenylalanine or tryptophan. A D gene is named only where the DNA matches it firmly. Clone sizes are given selectively: once, few, many, or a class where the clone is expanded.

J: TRBJ1-4
size: NA
V: TRBV11-2
D: TRBD1
DNA: TGTGCCAGCAGCCCGCAACAGGGGGCGGCCAATGAAAAACTGTTTTTT
CDR3: CASSPQQGAANEKLFF

J: TRBJ2-7
size: NA
V: TRBV7-9
D: NA
DNA: TGTGCCAGCAGCTTATCCCTAGCGTGGAACGAGCAGTACTTC
CDR3: CASSLSLAWNEQYF

J: TRBJ2-5
size: NA
V: TRBV5-1
D: NA
DNA: TGCGCCAGCAGCCCCGTAGGGGGGGGCGGGCAGACCCAGTACTTC
CDR3: CASSPVGGGGQTQYF

J: TRBJ2-3
size: NA
V: TRBV5-1
D: TRBD2
DNA: TGCGCCAGCTCCCCTAGCGGGAACGTTGATACGCAGTATTTT
CDR3: CASSPSGNVDTQYF

J: TRBJ2-1
size: NA
V: TRBV4-1
D: TRBD2
DNA: TGCGCCAGCAGCCAGCTTGGGACTAGGTTTCCTGGTGAGCAGTTCTTC
CDR3: CASSQLGTRFPGEQFF

J: TRBJ1-5
size: NA
V: TRBV30
D: NA
DNA: TGTGCCTGGAGTGCCATGGGGCACCAGCATTTT
CDR3: CAWSAMGHQHF

J: TRBJ2-7
size: NA
V: TRBV5-4
D: TRBD2
DNA: TGTGCCAGCAGCGTGGGACTAGCGGACCCTTACGAGCAGTACTTC
CDR3: CASSVGLADPYEQYF

J: TRBJ2-1
size: NA
V: TRBV5-6
D: TRBD1
DNA: TGTGCCAGCAGCCCCTCCCGGACAGGGTATGAGTTCTTC
CDR3: CASSPSRTGYEFF

J: TRBJ1-2
size: NA
V: TRBV27
D: TRBD1
DNA: TGTGCCAGCAGAGGGACAGGGGATGGCTACACCTTC
CDR3: CASRGTGDGYTF

J: TRBJ2-2
size: once
V: TRBV30
D: TRBD1
DNA: TGTGCCTGGAGTGTACCCTGGGACAGGGGGCGCCGGGTCACCGGGGAGCTGTTTTTT
CDR3: CAWSVPWDRGRRVTGELFF

J: TRBJ1-2
size: NA
V: TRBV7-2
D: NA
DNA: TGTGCCAGCAGCTTAGCCAGGGAAGGTGGCTACACCTTC
CDR3: CASSLAREGGYTF

J: TRBJ1-6
size: NA
V: TRBV5-6
D: NA
DNA: TGTGCCAGCAGCTCGGGTAACCCCTATAATTCACCCCTCCACTTT
CDR3: CASSSGNPYNSPLHF

J: TRBJ2-2
size: NA
V: TRBV5-1
D: NA
DNA: TGCGCCAGCAGCTGGGACCTATCCGGGGAGCTGTTTTTT
CDR3: CASSWDLSGELFF

J: TRBJ2-1
size: NA
V: TRBV7-9
D: NA
DNA: TGTGCCAGCACCCCCGGGTCGGCGGTCAATGAGCAGTTCTTC
CDR3: CASTPGSAVNEQFF

J: TRBJ2-4
size: NA
V: TRBV28
D: NA
DNA: TGTGCCAGCAGTGGGGGGACAGTAGCGAACATTCAGTACTTC
CDR3: CASSGGTVANIQYF

J: TRBJ1-2
size: NA
V: TRBV19
D: TRBD1
DNA: TGTGCCAGTACCGGACAGGGGGCTATCTATGGCTACACCTTC
CDR3: CASTGQGAIYGYTF

J: TRBJ2-1
size: once
V: TRBV29-1
D: TRBD2
DNA: TGCAGCGTTAGGGCGGGGGGGCTGAGCTCCTACAATGAGCAGTTCTTC
CDR3: CSVRAGGLSSYNEQFF

J: TRBJ2-7
size: NA
V: TRBV6-1
D: NA
DNA: TGTGCCAGCAGTGCCGGGACGTTGAACTCCTACGAGCAGTACTTC
CDR3: CASSAGTLNSYEQYF

J: TRBJ2-1
size: NA
V: TRBV19
D: NA
DNA: TGTGCCAGTATCTCGCAATACAATGAGCAGTTCTTC
CDR3: CASISQYNEQFF

J: TRBJ2-7
size: NA
V: TRBV10-3
D: TRBD2
DNA: TGTGCCATCAGTGGGGTAGCGGGGGGAATATACGAGCAGTACTTC
CDR3: CAISGVAGGIYEQYF

J: TRBJ2-3
size: NA
V: TRBV7-8
D: NA
DNA: TGTGCCAGCAGTTTAGGGGCGGGGGCCACAGATACGCAGTATTTT
CDR3: CASSLGAGATDTQYF

J: TRBJ2-7
size: NA
V: TRBV10-3
D: NA
DNA: TGTGCCATCAGTGTCTCGGACGAGTACGAGCAGTACTTC
CDR3: CAISVSDEYEQYF

J: TRBJ2-7
size: NA
V: TRBV9
D: TRBD2
DNA: TGTGCCAGCAGCGTTGGGTCACTAGCGGGGGAGCAGTACTTC
CDR3: CASSVGSLAGEQYF

J: TRBJ2-3
size: NA
V: TRBV9
D: NA
DNA: TGTGCCAGCAGCGCCCCGCCGGGGGGCCCAGCAGATACGCAGTATTTT
CDR3: CASSAPPGGPADTQYF

J: TRBJ1-1
size: NA
V: TRBV2
D: TRBD1
DNA: TGTGCCAGCAGTGGGGACAGGGGGGTGAACACTGAAGCTTTCTTT
CDR3: CASSGDRGVNTEAFF

J: TRBJ2-4
size: NA
V: TRBV7-9
D: TRBD2
DNA: TGTGCCAGCAGCTTATCCCCGCAAGCGGGAGATGCCAAAAACATTCAGTACTTC
CDR3: CASSLSPQAGDAKNIQYF

J: TRBJ1-1
size: NA
V: TRBV5-1
D: TRBD1
DNA: TGCGCCAGCAAGTTAGGGGGCTGGAACACTGAAGCTTTCTTT
CDR3: CASKLGGWNTEAFF

J: TRBJ2-7
size: NA
V: TRBV30
D: NA
DNA: TGTGCCTGGAGGAGGGTCGCCCCCTACGAGCAGTACTTC
CDR3: CAWRRVAPYEQYF

J: TRBJ2-7
size: NA
V: TRBV28
D: TRBD1
DNA: TGTGCCAGCATGAGGTGGTGGGACAGGGGCTACGAGCAGTACTTC
CDR3: CASMRWWDRGYEQYF

J: TRBJ2-5
size: NA
V: TRBV6-1
D: TRBD2
DNA: TGTGCCAGCAGTGAAAGGCTAGCGGGAGGGAAAGAGACCCAGTACTTC
CDR3: CASSERLAGGKETQYF

J: TRBJ1-6
size: NA
V: TRBV5-1
D: NA
DNA: TGCGCCAGCAGTCAGCAGGGGACGGGGTATTCACCCCTCCACTTT
CDR3: CASSQQGTGYSPLHF